This TCR beta chain comes out of a study of long-term antiretroviral therapy in people with HIV. Trimming stripped 0 bases from V and 6 bases from J, with 9 bases between. Germline-derived CDR1 and CDR2 are SGHTA and FQGNSA. There are 14 residues in the CDR3. immunoSEQ v3.0 was run at survey level. Data came from immunoSEQ multiplex PCR; TCRdb stores just in-frame clones and leaves some out. The table records roughly 37,000 clones, 80% of them present only once. The source of this sequence is a man aged 25 to 40 with HIV. This chain connects TRBV7-2 to TRBJ1-5, with a possible D match to TRBD1 (6 bases). The sample here was unsorted PBMCs, taken 3.4 years after starting antiretroviral therapy. The CDR3 DNA sequence: TGTGCCAGCAGCTTAGCCAGGGGTGGTCAGCCCCAGCATTTT. Its protein product is CASSLARGGQPQHF. The full variable domain, its missing parts supplied by reference TRBV7-2 and TRBJ1-5, is GAGVSQSPSNKVTEKGKDVELRCDPISGHTALYWYRQSLGQGLEFLIYFQGNSAPDKSGLPSDRFSAERTGGSVSTLTIQRTQQEDSAVYLCASSLARGGQPQHFGDGTRLSIL.